This paragraph reports one TCR beta chain. This clone was seen more than once but under ten times. The specificity of this receptor is unknown. Base qualities were left out, and no much larger clone turns up one base away. The data originate from a study of T cell clones after liver transplantation (dated by TCRdb to the late 2010s). Regarding the study in general: The samples were obtained from ITN030ST, a randomized trial that attempted immunosuppression withdrawal within 2 years after liver transplantation. Of the eight recipients, three were HCV-positive, while the remaining recipients had been transplanted for non-autoimmune, non-viral indications. To count as tolerant, a recipient had to stay completely off immunosuppression for at least one year without liver enzymes climbing beyond twice the upper limit of normal. Until randomization at 12-24 months post-transplant, subjects were given standard immunosuppression, with no induction therapy. A cohort of 8 liver transplant recipients was studied, of whom 3 were classified as tolerant and 5 as non-tolerant. Blood samples were taken pre-transplant, pre-randomization before withdrawal, and post-randomization after full withdrawal or failed withdrawal. Donor-reactive T cell clones were identified by TCRbeta sequencing following a pre-transplant mixed lymphocyte reaction and were subsequently tracked in post-transplant blood. As an antigen-independent comparator for donor-reactive sequences, third party-reactive TCRbeta sequences were also identified from pre-transplant MLRs.

High-throughput TCRbeta CDR3 sequencing of frozen genomic DNA was performed by immunoSEQ, including PCR amplification, mapping, bias correction and internal controls. The study's processing was this. Productive rearrangements were kept, and unique TCRbeta sequences were defined by CDR3 nucleotide sequence plus V and J gene. For classification of a sequence as donor-reactive, at least 5-fold expansion in CFSE-low cells relative to unstimulated pre-transplant cells and a frequency of at least 0.01% were required. Per-subject minimum frequency thresholds, based on the lowest-template unstimulated sample, ensured at least 90% detection power. Jensen-Shannon divergence between the top 1000 TCRbeta sequences post- versus pre-transplant served as the measure of repertoire turnover. Changes in detection of donor-reactive sequences were tested with two-sided Fisher's exact tests. Entries here come from immuneACCESS through TCRdb and include only in-frame sequences with V and J called. Some clones fail to appear in such tables; in the studies checked, an unresolved V gene covers under half of the shortfall, and the cause of the remainder is unknown. The DNA gave D and trimming, while V, J and clone size come from that table. The table for this sample lists 40,000 to 65,000 clones; about 88% of them were counted only once. The ten largest clones represent around 8.5% of the sample.

The study at large found these results: When repertoire turnover was taken into account, detection of donor-reactive sequences was significantly reduced in 7 of 8 subjects for CD4 and in 8 of 8 subjects for CD8. In 5 of 8 subjects, regardless of tolerance or HCV status, circulating donor-reactive CD4 TCRbeta sequences dropped significantly post-transplant. In two subjects, low numbers of available donor cells limited the measurable donor-reactive repertoire. Because no allograft tissue specimens were available, donor-reactive T cells may have migrated into the graft instead of being deleted. The decline in donor-reactive sequences exceeded the decline in third party-reactive sequences, suggesting partial antigen-specific deletion that was unrelated to withdrawal success. The conclusions were preliminary, being limited by small, heterogeneous patient numbers and by non-standardized post-transplant time points.

CDR1 is given as LGHNT and CDR2 as FRNRAP, both from the germline V gene. Taken from cysteine to phenylalanine, the CDR3 has 14 residues. The kept DNA is CDR3 alone, 42 bases in frame from the first base. V ends up 6 bases short and J 3 bases short, with an unmatched junction base count of 7. Taken with the paper, the label for time point translates to: pre-transplant. Thawed unstimulated PBMCs were stained for CD3, CD4 and CD8 and FACS-sorted into CD3+CD4+ and CD3+CD8+ populations. All 8 studied subjects were randomized to immunosuppression withdrawal. The Qiagen DNeasy Blood and Tissue Kit was used to isolate genomic DNA.

The source of this sequence is a human donor who received a liver transplant. The material was CD4+ T cells from blood, obtained before liver transplant. The sequence is built from TRBV12-5 and TRBJ1-1; the junction holds 7 bases that match TRBD1. The CDR3 in this case is CASGGTASDTEAFF. In nucleotide form, the sequence is TGTGCTAGTGGGGGGACAGCTAGTGACACTGAAGCTTTCTTT.